A single sample gave rise to the 32 T cell receptor beta chains below, sequenced in a study of cytomegalovirus exposure and HLA in healthy donors. Profiling relied on immunoSEQ multiplex PCR, and the TCRdb table lists in-frame clones only, not all of them. In the table there are fewer than 85,000 clones, 90% to 95% of which are singletons. The sample consisted of PBMCs. The receptors here all came from a woman aged 18-29 years in good health and CMV-seronegative.

The chain couples TRBV11-3 to TRBJ2-3; 12 bases are a match to TRBD2. Looked up from germline, CDR1 is SGHNT and CDR2 is YENEEA. With V trimmed by 4 bases and J by 7 bases, 18 bases remained unmatched. The CDR3 covers 19 residues. CDR3 in amino acids: CASSSIPSSSGGGRNTQYF. In DNA form, the CDR3 reads TGTGCCAGCAGCTCAATTCCTAGCTCTAGCGGGGGGGGCCGGAATACGCAGTATTTT.

V gene TRBV10-3 combines with J gene TRBJ2-7; 9 bases fit TRBD2. Looked up from germline, CDR1 is ENHRY and CDR2 is SYGVKD. The CDR3 sequence is 14 residues long. V trimming: 9 bases; J trimming: 0 bases; junction bases outside the gene matches: 6. CDR3 sequence: CAMSSGGHSYEQYF. CDR3 sequence (DNA): TGTGCCATGAGTAGCGGGGGCCACTCCTACGAGCAGTACTTC.

This chain links TRBV29-1 with TRBJ2-1; 13 positions match TRBD2. With 7 bases clipped from V and 4 bases from J, the junction kept 13 bases outside the gene matches. The germline V gene has CDR1 SQVTM and CDR2 ANQGSEA. The CDR3 runs to 17 residues. Here the CDR3 DNA reads TGCAGCGCAGCACGACTAGCGGGGGGCCAAAATTACAATGAGCAGTTCTTC. Translation gives CSAARLAGGQNYNEQFF.

This clone was counted a single time. The J gene is TRBJ2-7, the V gene TRBV6-5; TRBD2 might be the D (7 bases). The germline V and J ends were trimmed by 11 bases and 7 bases, with 15 bases remaining between them. CDR3 size: 11 residues. Germline V gene sequence: CDR1 MNHEY, CDR2 SVGAGI. The CDR3 nucleotides are TGTGCCTCAGAGGGGGGGGGAGAGCAGTACTTC. Translating gives CASEGGGEQYF.

This rearrangement joins TRBV6-4 to TRBJ2-1; 8 bases map to TRBD1. Germline lookup yields CDR1 MRHNA and CDR2 SNTAGT. The CDR3 extends over 16 amino acids. V lost 0 bases and J lost 9; bases outside the gene matches: 10. The CDR3 DNA follows: TGTGCCAGCAGTGACTCGAGGCAGGGGGCGCATTTTGAGCAGTTCTTC. Translating it yields CASSDSRQGAHFEQFF.

J is TRBJ2-1 and V is TRBV7-2, with D perhaps matching TRBD2 (5 bases). Deletions cut 4 bases from V and 0 bases from J, with 10 bases between. The CDR3 loop spans 15 amino acids. From germline, CDR1 is SGHTA and CDR2 FQGNSA. The CDR3 protein is CASSSGSGSYNEQFF. The CDR3 DNA reads as TGTGCCAGCAGCTCGGGATCAGGCTCCTACAATGAGCAGTTCTTC.

The chain couples TRBV5-1 to TRBJ1-1; no definite D call. The germline CDR1 and CDR2 sequences are SGHRS and YFSETQ. The CDR3 runs 13 residues. Trimming stripped 0 bases from V and 1 base from J, with 4 bases between. The CDR3 coding sequence is TGCGCCAGCAGCTTGGAACAGAACACTGAAGCTTTCTTT. Encoded protein: CASSLEQNTEAFF.

The chain has TRBV19 and TRBJ2-3; TRBD2 might be the D (6 bases). V dropped 6 bases and J dropped 2 bases, with 18 bases sitting between them. This CDR3 contains 16 residues. Germline V CDR1 and CDR2: LNHDA, SQIVND (reference sequence). CDR3 residues: CASRYRRETYTDTQYF. The CDR3 nucleotides are TGTGCCAGTAGGTACCGGAGGGAAACTTACACAGATACGCAGTATTTT. Full variable domain (rest looked up from reference TRBV19 and TRBJ2-3): DGGITQSPKYLFRKEGQNVTLSCEQNLNHDAMYWYRQDPGQGLRLIYYSQIVNDFQKGDIAEGYSVSREKKESFPLTVTSAQKNPTAFYLCASRYRRETYTDTQYFGPGTRLTVL.

J is TRBJ2-7 and V is TRBV6-5; D is perhaps TRBD2 (6 bases). CDR1 is MNHEY, CDR2 SVGAGI, per germline. Trimming stripped 7 bases from V and 4 bases from J, with 17 bases between. The CDR3 totals 14 residues. CDR3 nucleotide sequence: TGTGCCAGCACCACAGCGGGTACAGGATACGAGCAGTACTTC. Encoded protein: CASTTAGTGYEQYF.

The chain carries TRBV9 and TRBJ2-2; 10 bases agree with TRBD2. This CDR3 region has 18 residues. V trimming: 2 bases; J trimming: 0 bases; junction bases outside the gene matches: 7. Germline CDR1 is SGDLS and CDR2 is YYNGEE. CDR3 protein: CASSVSVAGGSNTGELFF. The CDR3 DNA sequence: TGTGCCAGCAGCGTGTCTGTAGCGGGGGGATCGAACACCGGGGAGCTGTTTTTT.

The chain joins TRBV5-1 to TRBJ2-7, with 9 bases fitting TRBD1. Germline V lookup: CDR1 SGHRS, CDR2 YFSETQ. Losses at the gene ends were 4 bases for V and 2 bases for J; bases not matched to a gene: 7. The CDR3 loop spans 15 amino acids. Here the CDR3 reads CASSPGQGRAYEQYF. CDR3 DNA: TGCGCCAGCAGCCCTGGACAGGGGCGAGCCTACGAGCAGTACTTC.

The chain employs TRBV6-5 and TRBJ1-3; D ambiguous. The germline gives CDR1 MNHEY, CDR2 SVGAGI. The CDR3 length is 16 residues. Trimming stripped 2 bases from V and 0 bases from J, with 11 bases between. CDR3 protein: CASSYNRRSSGNTIYF. DNA for the CDR3: TGTGCCAGCAGTTACAACCGCCGCAGCTCTGGAAACACCATATATTTT.

This clone appeared a single time. The chain joins TRBV7-9 to TRBJ1-2; the match to TRBD1 covers 7 bases. Trimming cost V 5 bases and J 8 bases; bases outside gene matches: 17. The CDR3 consists of 16 residues. CDR1 is SEHNR, CDR2 FQNEAQ, per germline (reference sequence). CDR3 in DNA: TGTGCCAGCAGCCTCTTACGGCGGAAGACAGGGTACGGCTACACCTTC. It specifies CASSLLRRKTGYGYTF.

V usage is TRBV6-5 and J usage is TRBJ1-3; no definite D call. Germline V gene lookup returns CDR1 MNHEY and CDR2 SVGAGI. Trimming removed 2 bases at V and 0 bases at J, with 11 bases between. The CDR3 extends over 16 amino acids. DNA for the CDR3: TGTGCCAGCAGTTACGTGCGGCCCGACTCTGGAAACACCATATATTTT. Its protein is CASSYVRPDSGNTIYF.

V gene TRBV19 combines with J gene TRBJ1-3; D ambiguous. Looked up from germline, CDR1 is LNHDA and CDR2 is SQIVND (reference sequence). This CDR3 comprises 12 residues. Trimming cost V 6 bases and J 0 bases, with 3 bases left between them. The CDR3 reads CASSYSGNTIYF. DNA for the CDR3: TGTGCCAGTAGCTACTCTGGAAACACCATATATTTT. The variable domain in full, completed from reference TRBV19 and TRBJ1-3, reads DGGITQSPKYLFRKEGQNVTLSCEQNLNHDAMYWYRQDPGQGLRLIYYSQIVNDFQKGDIAEGYSVSREKKESFPLTVTSAQKNPTAFYLCASSYSGNTIYFGEGSWLTVV.

The gene calls are TRBV7-2 and TRBJ1-5; no reliable D call. The CDR3 runs 16 residues. Germline loops: CDR1 SGHTA, CDR2 FQGNSA. V lost 5 bases to trimming and J lost 4 bases, with 18 bases between them. The CDR3 DNA reads TGTGCCAGCAGCCCTAGGACTGGATTATTAAATCAGCCCCAGCATTTT. It specifies CASSPRTGLLNQPQHF.

The genes are TRBV28 and TRBJ2-7; no clear D. This CDR3 has 13 residues. Deletions cut 2 bases from V and 1 base from J, with 6 bases between. Germline V gene sequence: CDR1 MDHEN, CDR2 SYDVKM. For the CDR3, the DNA is TGTGCCAGCAGTTTACAGGCTTCCTACGAGCAGTACTTC. Translated: CASSLQASYEQYF.

V is TRBV6-5 and J is TRBJ1-2; a possible D gene is TRBD1 (5 bases). The CDR3 extends over 15 amino acids. CDR1 is MNHEY, CDR2 SVGAGI, per germline. V gave up 5 bases and J gave up 4 bases, with 17 bases separating them. In nucleotides, the CDR3 is TGTGCCAGCAGTGGGGCGGACCGTTCTCCCTATGGCTACACCTTC. Translated, it gives CASSGADRSPYGYTF.

The chain recombines TRBV6-6 with TRBJ2-7; the D gene is possibly TRBD2 (5 bases). V dropped 6 bases and J dropped 6 bases, with 15 bases sitting between them. The CDR3 consists of 13 residues. Germline-derived CDR1 and CDR2 are MNHNY and SVGAGI (reference sequence). CDR3 in DNA: TGTGCCAGCAGGGGTGCGGAGGTCGGCGAGCAGTACTTC. Protein: CASRGAEVGEQYF.

A single count supports this clone. V is TRBV13 and J is TRBJ1-1; TRBD1 might be the D (5 bases). This CDR3 comprises 15 residues. V dropped 4 bases and J dropped 4 bases, with 16 bases sitting between them. Germline loops: CDR1 PRHDT, CDR2 FYEKMQ (reference sequence). The CDR3 sequence is CASSWGAGRFTEAFF. The CDR3 DNA follows: TGTGCCAGCAGCTGGGGCGCGGGGCGATTCACTGAAGCTTTCTTT.

This rearrangement joins TRBV5-6 to TRBJ2-4; 11 bases are shared with TRBD1. Germline V gene lookup returns CDR1 SGHDT and CDR2 YYEEEE. V shed 4 bases, J shed 7 bases, and the junction held 7 bases outside the gene matches. The CDR3 is 15 amino acids. DNA for the CDR3: TGTGCCAGCAGCCTAAGGACAGGGGGCCTGAACATTCAGTACTTC. This sequence encodes CASSLRTGGLNIQYF.

The rearrangement links TRBV9 to TRBJ2-5, with D tentatively TRBD2 (7 bases). The CDR3 contains 14 residues. The germline V and J ends were trimmed by 2 bases and 4 bases, with 12 bases remaining between them. Germline V lookup: CDR1 SGDLS, CDR2 YYNGEE. This chain's CDR3 is CASSVRGGAETQYF. CDR3 sequence (DNA): TGTGCCAGCAGCGTTCGCGGGGGCGCAGAGACCCAGTACTTC. Supplemented by reference TRBV9 and TRBJ2-5, the full variable domain reads DSGVTQTPKHLITATGQRVTLRCSPRSGDLSVYWYQQSLDQGLQFLIQYYNGEERAKGNILERFSAQQFPDLHSELNLSSLELGDSALYFCASSVRGGAETQYFGPGTRLLVL.

This clone was recorded a few times. The chain links TRBV6-1 to TRBJ2-7; 8 bases fit TRBD1. The CDR3 spans 15 residues. Germline CDR1 is MNHNS and CDR2 is SASEGT. Germline trimming cut 7 bases from V and 3 bases from J; bases unmatched to any gene: 11. The DNA of the CDR3 is TGTGCCAGCACCCCCGACAGGGGCTATGACTACGAGCAGTACTTC. This codes for CASTPDRGYDYEQYF.

The chain couples TRBV2 to TRBJ1-2, with 8 positions matching TRBD1. Germline CDR1 SNHLY, CDR2 FYNNEI. The CDR3 totals 14 residues. J lost 4 bases, V lost 6 bases, and 7 bases had no gene match. Written as DNA, the CDR3 is TGTGCCAGCAGCCGACAGGGGATCGGCTATGGCTACACCTTC. This sequence encodes CASSRQGIGYGYTF.

The V call is TRBV10-2, the J call TRBJ2-1, with 9 bases identical to TRBD2. V lost 10 bases to trimming and J lost 6 bases; unmatched junction nucleotides: 13. CDR3 size: 15 residues. Germline V gene sequence: CDR1 WSHSY, CDR2 SAAADI. The CDR3 bases are TGCGCCACCCGACATTGGGGCGGGGGGGTCAATGAGCAGTTCTTC. This gives the protein CATRHWGGGVNEQFF.

The chain's CDR3 is CASSLGRDTEAFF. CDR3 DNA sequence: TGTGCCAGCAGCCTAGGAAGAGACACTGAAGCTTTCTTT. The genes are TRBV5-6 and TRBJ1-1; unclear D gene. Trimming took off 4 bases at V and 3 bases at J, with 10 bases between the two ends. The germline V gene has CDR1 SGHDT and CDR2 YYEEEE. The CDR3 is 13 amino acids.

The chain recombines TRBV6-1 with TRBJ2-2; TRBD2 is a possible D gene (5 bases). V lost 6 bases, J lost 5 bases, and 16 bases lay in between. Germline V gene sequence: CDR1 MNHNS, CDR2 SASEGT. The CDR3 contains 15 residues. The CDR3, as DNA: TGTGCCAGCAGCAGCGGAGGTTCTGGGACCGGGGAGCTGTTTTTT. This gives the protein CASSSGGSGTGELFF.

The rearrangement links TRBV9 to TRBJ2-5; 10 positions match TRBD2. V shed 1 base and J 4 bases; nucleotides not matched to a gene: 1. The CDR3 runs to 14 residues. The germline V gene encodes CDR1 SGDLS and CDR2 YYNGEE. The CDR3 coding sequence is TGTGCCAGCAGCGTACGGACTAGCGGAGAGACCCAGTACTTC. Translated, it gives CASSVRTSGETQYF.

V usage is TRBV13 and J usage is TRBJ2-2, with 7 bases that match TRBD1. With V trimmed by 5 bases and J by 2 bases, 8 bases remained unmatched. The length of the CDR3 is 16 residues. Germline V gene data show CDR1 as PRHDT and CDR2 as FYEKMQ (reference sequence). CDR3 nucleotide sequence: TGTGCCAGCAGCCGAGGGACAGAGCCAAACACCGGGGAGCTGTTTTTT. Its translation is CASSRGTEPNTGELFF.

The V and J genes are TRBV9 and TRBJ2-2, with unresolved D. The V end was cut by 0 bases, the J end by 3 bases, with 6 bases between. CDR3 length: 14 residues. The germline CDR1 and CDR2 sequences are SGDLS and YYNGEE. The CDR3 here is CASSVVPDTGELFF. CDR3 coding DNA: TGTGCCAGCAGCGTAGTACCAGACACCGGGGAGCTGTTTTTT.

The chain is built from TRBV28 and TRBJ2-7; D is unclear. CDR1 is MDHEN, CDR2 SYDVKM, per germline. The CDR3 sequence is 13 residues long. Trimming stripped 3 bases from V and 6 bases from J, with 12 bases between. The CDR3 region is CASSLGPILEQYF. In nucleotides, the CDR3 is TGTGCCAGCAGTTTGGGCCCCATCCTCGAGCAGTACTTC.

J is TRBJ1-5 and V is TRBV28; 9 bases map to TRBD1. The CDR3 extends over 15 amino acids. Losses at the gene ends were 6 bases for V and 4 bases for J; bases not matched to a gene: 7. Per germline, CDR1 MDHEN and CDR2 SYDVKM. The CDR3 loop is CASRDPTGGNQPQHF. The CDR3 DNA reads TGTGCCAGCAGGGATCCGACAGGGGGTAATCAGCCCCAGCATTTT.